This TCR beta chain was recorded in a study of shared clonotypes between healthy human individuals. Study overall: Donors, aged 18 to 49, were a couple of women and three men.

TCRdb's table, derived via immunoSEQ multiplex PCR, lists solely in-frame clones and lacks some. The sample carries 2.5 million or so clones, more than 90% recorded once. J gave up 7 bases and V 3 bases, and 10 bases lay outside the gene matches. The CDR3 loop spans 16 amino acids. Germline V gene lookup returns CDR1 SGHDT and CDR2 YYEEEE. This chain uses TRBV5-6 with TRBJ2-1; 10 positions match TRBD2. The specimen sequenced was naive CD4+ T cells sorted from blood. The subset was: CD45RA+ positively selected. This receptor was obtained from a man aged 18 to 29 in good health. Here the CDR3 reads CASSSYTSGASNEQFF. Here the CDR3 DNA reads TGTGCCAGCAGCTCCTACACTAGCGGGGCAAGTAATGAGCAGTTCTTC.